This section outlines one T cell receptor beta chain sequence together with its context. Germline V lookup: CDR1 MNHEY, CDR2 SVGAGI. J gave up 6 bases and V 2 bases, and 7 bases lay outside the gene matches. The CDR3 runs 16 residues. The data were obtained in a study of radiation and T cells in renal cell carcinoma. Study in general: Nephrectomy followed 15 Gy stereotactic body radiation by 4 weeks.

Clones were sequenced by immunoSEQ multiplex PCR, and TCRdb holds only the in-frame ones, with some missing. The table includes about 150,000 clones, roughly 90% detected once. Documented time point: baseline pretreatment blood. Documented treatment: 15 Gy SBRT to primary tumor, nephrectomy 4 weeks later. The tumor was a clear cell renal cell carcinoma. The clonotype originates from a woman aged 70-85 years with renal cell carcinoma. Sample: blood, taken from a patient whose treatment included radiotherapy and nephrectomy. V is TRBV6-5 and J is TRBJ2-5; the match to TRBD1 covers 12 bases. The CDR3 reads CASSYQGQGASKTQYF. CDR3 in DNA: TGTGCCAGCAGTTACCAGGGACAGGGGGCATCGAAGACCCAGTACTTC.